The T cell receptor beta chain under discussion was sequenced for a study of blood T cell repertoires in COVID-19. For the study at large: In each case, the material was cDNA or gDNA derived from T cells, B-cell-depleted T cells, or PBMCs.

Germline CDR1 SGHDN, CDR2 FVKESK. The CDR3 is 15 residues long. Trimming pared 0 bases from V and 3 bases from J, leaving 9 bases between. Some clones are missing from TCRdb's copy, which holds only in-frame ones; the method was immunoSEQ multiplex PCR. The sample has about 160,000 clones, approximately 82% seen once. The sequence came from a woman aged 80 or older with acute or convalescent COVID-19. Sequenced: peripheral blood. The chain couples TRBV14 to TRBJ1-5, with TRBD1 as a possible D gene (5 bases). CDR3 sequence reads: CASSQDGGVNQPQHF. CDR3 sequence (DNA): TGTGCCAGCAGCCAAGATGGGGGGGTCAATCAGCCCCAGCATTTT.